One and the same sample provided the 2 T cell receptor beta chains below, sequenced in a study of neoadjuvant anti-PD-1 for oral cavity cancer. Profiling relied on immunoSEQ multiplex PCR, and the TCRdb table lists in-frame clones only, not all of them. The sample includes over 8,500 clones, about 68% of them seen just once. The sequencing here drew on tumor tissue, taken before nivolumab (anti-PD-1) treatment. Receptors originate from a person aged 35-79 years with oral cavity squamous cell carcinoma.

The chain combines TRBV12-5 with TRBJ1-1, with 7 bases fitting TRBD1. The germline CDR1 and CDR2 sequences are LGHNT and FRNRAP. This CDR3 has 13 residues. The V and J ends lost 6 bases and 3 bases, in that order; junction bases with no gene match: 4. Here the CDR3 DNA reads TGTGCTAGTGGCTTCGACAGGGACACTGAAGCTTTCTTT. This codes for CASGFDRDTEAFF.

The chain combines TRBV19 with TRBJ2-2; the D call may be TRBD1 or TRBD2 (5 bases each). Trimming left V 5 bases short and J 4 bases short, with 17 bases between. The CDR3 runs 16 residues. Germline values: CDR1 LNHDA, CDR2 SQIVND (reference sequence). The DNA of the CDR3 is TGTGCCAGTAGTCCCCCCCGGGGACGGTCCACCGGGGAGCTGTTTTTT. Its translation: CASSPPRGRSTGELFF.